A single sample is the source of the 23 T cell receptor beta chains below, sequenced in a study of T cell responses to AZD1222 COVID-19 vaccine. The protocol was immunoSEQ multiplex PCR, while the TCRdb copy is restricted to in-frame clones and leaves out a portion. The table includes under 80,000 clones, 79% detected once. The sample was peripheral blood, taken on day 0 of MenACWY control vaccination. These receptors were taken from an adult in good health.

This clone was counted once. CDR3 nucleotide sequence: TGTGCCAGCAGCTCCTACGACAGGGACACTGAAGCTTTCTTT. This codes for CASSSYDRDTEAFF. The J gene is TRBJ1-1, the V gene TRBV9; 7 nucleotides line up with TRBD1. CDR3 size: 14 residues. After removal of 4 bases from V and 3 bases from J, the junction contained 6 bases not matched to a gene. CDR1 and CDR2 from the germline V gene are SGDLS and YYNGEE.

The chain has TRBV12-3 or TRBV12-4 and TRBJ1-1; D is unclear. The CDR3 is 12 amino acids. Trimming cost V 5 bases and J 7 bases, with 11 bases left between them. CDR3 coding DNA: TGTGCCAGCAGTGGAAGACGGATTGAAGCTTTCTTT. Translation: CASSGRRIEAFF.

This rearrangement joins TRBV29-1 to TRBJ1-1; possible D gene TRBD1, 6 bases. Per germline, CDR1 SQVTM and CDR2 ANQGSEA. Trimming shortened V by 3 bases and J by 4 bases, and 15 bases separated the two germline ends. CDR3 length equals 14 residues. The CDR3 loop reads CSVEPGEIFTEAFF. CDR3 sequence (DNA): TGCAGCGTTGAGCCAGGGGAAATCTTCACTGAAGCTTTCTTT.

This chain joins TRBV18 and TRBJ1-3, with a tentative D call TRBD1 (6 bases). This CDR3 is built from 16 residues. Between the trimmed V and J ends, which lost 3 bases and 1 base, there was a span of 13 bases. The germline V gene encodes CDR1 KGHSH and CDR2 LQKENI. DNA for the CDR3: TGTGCCAGCTCACCGGCGAACAGGGAATCTGGAAACACCATATATTTT. Its protein is CASSPANRESGNTIYF.

Only a few counts were recorded for this clone. This rearrangement joins TRBV1 to TRBJ1-2; TRBD1, the D gene given by the table, was not confirmed from the DNA. TRBV1 is noted as a pseudogene. This CDR3 spans 15 amino acids. DNA for the CDR3: TGCACCAGCAGCCAAGATCCCCCAGGGGAGAGCGGCTACACCTTC. As protein: CTSSQDPPGESGYTF.

The genes are TRBV29-1 and TRBJ1-1, with TRBD1 matching over 7 bases. Germline CDR1 and CDR2: SQVTM and ANQGSEA. The CDR3 length is 13 residues. V was clipped by 7 bases and J by 2 bases; unmatched bases: 7. CDR3 loop: CSATGVQNTEAFF. The CDR3 DNA sequence: TGCAGCGCAACAGGGGTTCAAAACACTGAAGCTTTCTTT.

The chain joins TRBV4-1 to TRBJ2-7, with a possible D match to TRBD1 (5 bases). This CDR3 is built from 16 residues. Germline CDR1 MGHRA, CDR2 YSYEKL. V lost 0 bases and J lost 3, with 15 bases in between. This chain's CDR3 is CASSQEDGQGHYEQYF. For the CDR3, the DNA is TGCGCCAGCAGCCAAGAGGACGGCCAGGGCCACTACGAGCAGTACTTC.

J is TRBJ1-1 and V is TRBV14; no clear D gene. Germline loops: CDR1 SGHDN, CDR2 FVKESK. The CDR3 is made up of 15 amino acids. V lost 1 base and J 1 base, leaving 10 bases between the germline ends. The CDR3: CASSQARAENTEAFF. CDR3 DNA sequence: TGTGCCAGCAGCCAAGCTAGGGCGGAGAACACTGAAGCTTTCTTT.

By share, this clone ranks as medium-sized. The chain carries TRBV5-3 and TRBJ2-7; the D is unclear. TRBV5-3 is designated an ORF whose function remains uncertain. Trimming removed 5 bases from V and 0 bases from J, with 18 bases in between. This CDR3 contains 16 residues. The CDR3 spells CARRALGRPSSYEQYF. The CDR3 DNA is TGTGCCAGAAGGGCTCTAGGCCGGCCTTCCTCCTACGAGCAGTACTTC.

This clone appeared a single time. V is TRBV5-1 and J is TRBJ1-1; D uncertain. Deletions cut 3 bases from V and 5 bases from J, with 8 bases between. The germline V gene encodes CDR1 SGHRS and CDR2 YFSETQ. CDR3 length: 12 residues. The CDR3 is CASSSPGTEAFF. CDR3 sequence (DNA): TGCGCCAGCAGCTCCCCGGGGACTGAAGCTTTCTTT.

This sequence joins TRBV5-1 and TRBJ1-1; D is undetermined. The germline V gene has CDR1 SGHRS and CDR2 YFSETQ. The CDR3 extends over 13 amino acids. With 1 base removed from V and 5 bases from J, the gap between germline ends came to 9 bases. CDR3 in amino acids: CASSLSRTTEAFF. As DNA, the CDR3 is TGCGCCAGCAGCTTGTCCAGGACGACTGAAGCTTTCTTT.

The chain employs TRBV18 and TRBJ2-2; maybe TRBD1 (6 bases). In germline, CDR1 is KGHSH, CDR2 LQKENI. There are 15 residues in the CDR3. Trimming shortened V by 1 base and J by 1 base, and 7 bases separated the two germline ends. DNA for the CDR3: TGTGCCAGCTCACCACGGGGGCTGAACACCGGGGAGCTGTTTTTT. As protein: CASSPRGLNTGELFF.

This chain links TRBV5-1 with TRBJ1-2, with a tentative D call TRBD1 (6 bases). V lost 1 base, J lost 4 bases, and 11 bases lay in between. CDR3 length: 14 amino acids. Germline V gene data show CDR1 as SGHRS and CDR2 as YFSETQ. CDR3 nucleotides: TGCGCCAGCAGCTTGCAGGGGATGGGCTATGGCTACACCTTC. This codes for CASSLQGMGYGYTF.

This sequence joins TRBV11-2 and TRBJ1-1; maybe TRBD1 (6 bases). This CDR3 is 14 amino acids long. The germline V gene encodes CDR1 SGHAT and CDR2 FQNNGV. The ends were cut back, 2 bases at V and 1 base at J, with 8 bases in the middle. The chain's CDR3 is CASSLTGPNTEAFF. The CDR3 bases are TGTGCCAGCAGCTTAACAGGGCCGAACACTGAAGCTTTCTTT.

The chain is built from TRBV28 and TRBJ1-5; D is unresolved. This CDR3 has 14 residues. The germline V and J ends were trimmed by 6 bases and 11 bases, with 20 bases remaining between them. Germline CDR1 MDHEN, CDR2 SYDVKM. The CDR3 nucleotides are TGTGCCAGCAGCCTAATAGAGGGTTCTAGGGCCCAGCATTTT. This sequence encodes CASSLIEGSRAQHF.

This clone was picked up one time. V usage is TRBV18 and J usage is TRBJ2-7; 8 bases agree with TRBD1. The CDR3 sequence is 14 residues long. Germline V gene data show CDR1 as KGHSH and CDR2 as LQKENI. Losses at the gene ends were 1 base for V and 5 bases for J; bases not matched to a gene: 4. CDR3: CASSPQQGGDEQYF. The CDR3, as DNA: TGTGCCAGCTCACCACAACAGGGGGGAGACGAGCAGTACTTC. The full variable domain, completed using reference TRBV18 and TRBJ2-7, is NAGVMQNPRHLVRRRGQEARLRCSPMKGHSHVYWYRQLPEEGLKFMVYLQKENIIDESGMPKERFSAEFPKEGPSILRIQQVVRGDSAAYFCASSPQQGGDEQYFGPGTRLTVT.

This chain uses TRBV30 with TRBJ1-4, with no clear D. The CDR3 has 15 residues. Trimming pared 4 bases from V and 3 bases from J, leaving 15 bases between. Germline loops: CDR1 GTSNPN, CDR2 SVGIG (reference sequence). The CDR3 region has the DNA TGTGCCTGGAAAGGCTGGACGCAAGCTAATGAAAAACTGTTTTTT. Translating it yields CAWKGWTQANEKLFF. Based on the CDR3 plus reference TRBV30 and TRBJ1-4, the full variable domain is SQTIHQWPATLVQPVGSPLSLECTVEGTSNPNLYWYRQAAGRGLQLLFYSVGIGQISSEVPQNLSASRPQDRQFILSSKKLLLSDSGFYLCAWKGWTQANEKLFFGSGTQLSVL.

This rearrangement joins TRBV5-1 to TRBJ1-1, with D perhaps matching TRBD1 (5 bases). Germline CDR1 SGHRS, CDR2 YFSETQ. V lost 7 bases to trimming and J lost 7 bases, with 20 bases between them. The CDR3 sequence is 14 residues long. The chain's CDR3 is CASRPDSNRLEAFF. The DNA of the CDR3 is TGCGCCAGCCGGCCTGACAGTAACAGACTTGAAGCTTTCTTT.

The chain recombines TRBV18 with TRBJ1-1, with D unclear. V gave up 3 bases and J gave up 0 bases, with 20 bases separating them. The CDR3 has 18 residues. Germline V gene data show CDR1 as KGHSH and CDR2 as LQKENI. CDR3: CASSPLDSNSLMNTEAFF. CDR3 DNA sequence: TGTGCCAGCTCACCTCTAGATTCTAACTCACTCATGAACACTGAAGCTTTCTTT.

This clone was detected only a few times. The chain carries TRBV4-1 and TRBJ1-2; D is possibly TRBD1 (5 bases). The ends were cut back, 4 bases at V and 0 bases at J, with 15 bases in the middle. Germline CDR1 is MGHRA and CDR2 is YSYEKL. This CDR3 comprises 16 residues. Here the CDR3 DNA reads TGCGCCAGCAGCCCTGAGCCAGGGATAGCTAACTATGGCTACACCTTC. This codes for CASSPEPGIANYGYTF.

In this sample, this clone turned up a few times. The J gene is TRBJ2-2, the V gene TRBV29-1, with 7 positions matching TRBD1. Germline V lookup: CDR1 SQVTM, CDR2 ANQGSEA. V shed 5 bases and J 1 base; nucleotides not matched to a gene: 7. The CDR3 loop spans 15 amino acids. The CDR3 coding sequence is TGCAGCGTTCTGACAGGGAGAGGGAACACCGGGGAGCTGTTTTTT. Translated: CSVLTGRGNTGELFF.

The chain has TRBV28 and TRBJ1-2; TRBD1 agrees at 7 bases. The CDR3 is 15 amino acids. The V gene end was trimmed by 6 bases and the J gene end by 2 bases; junction bases not matched to a gene: 9. CDR1 is MDHEN, CDR2 SYDVKM, per germline. CDR3 residues: CASRPPGTANYGYTF. In DNA form, the CDR3 reads TGTGCCAGCAGACCTCCCGGGACAGCGAACTATGGCTACACCTTC.

This rearrangement joins TRBV6-2 or TRBV6-3 to TRBJ2-1, with 9 bases fitting TRBD1. J lost 8 bases, V lost 2 bases, and 13 bases had no gene match. The germline gives CDR1 MNHEY, CDR2 SVGEGT. There are 17 residues in the CDR3. CDR3 sequence reads: CASSYTPDRGGGDEQFF. CDR3 nucleotides: TGTGCCAGCAGTTACACTCCGGACAGGGGAGGAGGCGATGAGCAGTTCTTC.